This is a list of T cell receptor beta chains from one sample in a study of T cells after yellow fever vaccination. TCRdb passed the 5' RACE reads through MiXCR, listing each CDR3 protein once. The sample records a few hundred thousand distinct CDR3 sequences, about 4% being singletons. The starting material was PBMCs, obtained 5 days after the yellow fever booster vaccination. The origin of the receptors is a man aged 18 to 35 who received the YFV17D yellow fever vaccine. CDR3s include the opening cysteine and the closing phenylalanine or tryptophan. Each record gives: J gene, D gene, clone size, V gene, CDR3 length, CDR3 DNA, CDR3 protein. A D gene is named only where the DNA matches it firmly. Size values are once, few and many counts, or a class for expanded clones, and some rows have none.

TRBJ2-4	TRBD1	many	TRBV12-3/TRBV12-4	15	TGTGCCAGCAGTTTAGCCCAGACAGGGGTGGACATTCAGTACTTC	CASSLAQTGVDIQYF
TRBJ1-1	-	-	TRBV5-1	15	TGCGCCAGCAGCTTGGTATCGGGGGCGGGCGAACGGGCTTTCTTT	CASSLVSGAGERAFF
TRBJ2-5	TRBD1	few	TRBV12-3/TRBV12-4	15	TGTGCCAGCAGTAGAGGGGGCGCACCCAAAGAGACCCAGTACTTC	CASSRGGAPKETQYF
TRBJ2-1	-	-	TRBV5-1	14	TGCGCCAGCAGCTTGGGCTCCCCTACCGATGAGCAGTTCTTC	CASSLGSPTDEQFF
TRBJ1-5	-	-	TRBV20-1	14	TGCAGTGCCCTAAAAATGCGACTCACTCAGCCCCAGCATTTT	CSALKMRLTQPQHF
TRBJ1-5	-	-	TRBV20-1	14	TGCAGTGCTAGTTCAACGGATGGCAATCAGCCCCAGCATTTT	CSASSTDGNQPQHF
TRBJ2-4	-	few	TRBV27	14	TGTGCCAGCAGTTTGTTACCAGCCAAAAACATTCAGTACTTC	CASSLLPAKNIQYF
TRBJ1-4	-	-	TRBV12-3/TRBV12-4	15	TGTGCCAGCAGCCGGATGGGTCTCAATAATGAAAAACTGTTTTTT	CASSRMGLNNEKLFF
TRBJ1-2	-	-	TRBV5-4	14	TGTGCCAGCACTCGGGTGGGGGGTAACTATGGCTACACCTTC	CASTRVGGNYGYTF
TRBJ2-5	-	many	TRBV7-6	12	TGTGCCAGCAGCTTACCCGGGAGGACCCAGTACTTC	CASSLPGRTQYF
TRBJ2-3	TRBD2	-	TRBV6-2/TRBV6-3	16	TGTGCCAGCAGAGAGCAAGCGGGGGCCGCCTGGGATACGCAGTATTTT	CASREQAGAAWDTQYF
TRBJ2-1	TRBD1	many	TRBV10-3	14	TGTGCCATCAGGAGGGGACAGGGGTACAATGAGCAGTTCTTC	CAIRRGQGYNEQFF
TRBJ2-3	-	many	TRBV4-3	14	TGCGCCAGCAGCCACGGGACGTATACAGATACGCAGTATTTT	CASSHGTYTDTQYF
TRBJ2-7	-	few	TRBV5-1	14	TGCGCCAGCAGCTTGGACGGTGGGGGCTACGAGCAGTACTTC	CASSLDGGGYEQYF